This is a list of T cell receptor beta chains from one sample in a study of cytomegalovirus exposure and HLA in healthy donors. The protocol was immunoSEQ multiplex PCR, while the TCRdb copy is restricted to in-frame clones and leaves out a portion. The table shows 120,000 to 150,000 clones, with about 78% occurring only once. The material sequenced was PBMCs. Receptors were obtained from a man aged 35 to 55 in good health and CMV-seropositive. Both conserved end residues are part of each CDR3. A D gene is named only where the DNA matches it firmly. Clone size is not always given. Where it is, it says once, few, many or a class for expanded clones.

d_gene: TRBD1; abundance: few; len: 15; j_gene: TRBJ2-2; v_gene: TRBV5-1; CDR3aa: CASGATDRSTGELFF; CDR3nt: TGCGCCAGCGGGGCGACGGACAGGAGCACCGGGGAGCTGTTTTTT
d_gene: .; abundance: .; len: 15; j_gene: TRBJ1-1; v_gene: TRBV18; CDR3aa: CASSPTPEEHTEAFF; CDR3nt: TGTGCCAGCTCACCAACTCCGGAGGAGCACACTGAAGCTTTCTTT
d_gene: .; abundance: .; len: 14; j_gene: TRBJ1-2; v_gene: TRBV4-3; CDR3aa: CASSQDRITHGYTF; CDR3nt: TGCGCCAGCAGCCAAGATCGAATTACACATGGCTACACCTTC
d_gene: TRBD2; abundance: .; len: 16; j_gene: TRBJ2-1; v_gene: TRBV7-3; CDR3aa: CASSLASGVNYNEQFF; CDR3nt: TGTGCCAGCAGCTTAGCTAGCGGGGTAAATTACAATGAGCAGTTCTTC
d_gene: .; abundance: .; len: 13; j_gene: TRBJ2-2; v_gene: TRBV19; CDR3aa: CASSSQRGGELFF; CDR3nt: TGTGCCAGTAGTTCCCAGAGAGGCGGGGAGCTGTTTTTT
d_gene: .; abundance: .; len: 15; j_gene: TRBJ1-1; v_gene: TRBV14; CDR3aa: CASSQDKQGQVKAFF; CDR3nt: TGTGCCAGCAGCCAAGATAAGCAGGGTCAGGTCAAGGCTTTCTTT
d_gene: TRBD2; abundance: .; len: 13; j_gene: TRBJ2-1; v_gene: TRBV19; CDR3aa: CASSKLAGGEQFF; CDR3nt: TGTGCCAGTAGTAAACTAGCGGGAGGTGAGCAGTTCTTC
d_gene: TRBD2; abundance: once; len: 13; j_gene: TRBJ2-5; v_gene: TRBV2; CDR3aa: CASVSGRMETQYF; CDR3nt: TGTGCCAGTGTTAGCGGGAGAATGGAGACCCAGTACTTC
d_gene: TRBD1; abundance: few; len: 15; j_gene: TRBJ2-7; v_gene: TRBV4-2; CDR3aa: CASSQDQTGGYEQYF; CDR3nt: TGTGCCAGCAGCCAAGATCAGACAGGGGGCTACGAGCAGTACTTC
d_gene: TRBD1; abundance: .; len: 13; j_gene: TRBJ1-2; v_gene: TRBV5-1; CDR3aa: CASSLVDRSGYTF; CDR3nt: TGCGCCAGCAGCTTGGTGGACAGGTCGGGCTACACCTTC
d_gene: TRBD1; abundance: .; len: 17; j_gene: TRBJ1-5; v_gene: TRBV18; CDR3aa: CASSPLQGSNSNQPQHF; CDR3nt: TGTGCCAGCTCACCACTACAGGGGTCTAATAGCAATCAGCCCCAGCATTTT
d_gene: .; abundance: once; len: 15; j_gene: TRBJ1-3; v_gene: TRBV5-4; CDR3aa: CASSRQREEGNTIYF; CDR3nt: TGTGCCAGCAGCCGTCAGCGGGAGGAAGGAAACACCATATATTTT
d_gene: .; abundance: .; len: 16; j_gene: TRBJ2-6; v_gene: TRBV4-1; CDR3aa: CASSQSLSSGANVLTF; CDR3nt: TGCGCCAGCAGCCAATCACTGAGCTCTGGGGCCAACGTCCTGACTTTC
d_gene: .; abundance: .; len: 16; j_gene: TRBJ1-2; v_gene: TRBV5-1; CDR3aa: CASSLEVTPGHRGYTF; CDR3nt: TGCGCCAGCAGCTTGGAGGTGACTCCGGGACATCGTGGCTACACCTTC
d_gene: TRBD1; abundance: .; len: 15; j_gene: TRBJ2-7; v_gene: TRBV11-3; CDR3aa: CASSFRGQGGREQYF; CDR3nt: TGTGCCAGCAGCTTTAGGGGACAGGGGGGGCGCGAGCAGTACTTC
d_gene: TRBD1; abundance: .; len: 14; j_gene: TRBJ2-7; v_gene: TRBV2; CDR3aa: CASGGRDRVDEQYF; CDR3nt: TGTGCCAGCGGGGGGAGGGACAGGGTTGACGAGCAGTACTTC
d_gene: TRBD1; abundance: .; len: 16; j_gene: TRBJ2-7; v_gene: TRBV7-9; CDR3aa: CASSFNPGTADYEQYF; CDR3nt: TGTGCCAGCAGCTTCAATCCCGGGACAGCAGACTACGAGCAGTACTTC
d_gene: .; abundance: .; len: 15; j_gene: TRBJ1-2; v_gene: TRBV6-1; CDR3aa: CASSESGGRGYGYTF; CDR3nt: TGTGCCAGCAGTGAAAGTGGGGGGAGAGGCTATGGCTACACCTTC
d_gene: .; abundance: .; len: 14; j_gene: TRBJ1-4; v_gene: TRBV7-9; CDR3aa: CASSLKSTSEKLFF; CDR3nt: TGTGCCAGCAGCTTAAAAAGCACGTCCGAAAAACTGTTTTTT
d_gene: TRBD2; abundance: .; len: 15; j_gene: TRBJ2-1; v_gene: TRBV5-4; CDR3aa: CAIPVGGEAYNEQFF; CDR3nt: TGTGCCATCCCGGTCGGGGGGGAAGCCTACAATGAGCAGTTCTTC
d_gene: .; abundance: few; len: 14; j_gene: TRBJ1-2; v_gene: TRBV7-2; CDR3aa: CASSPIGGGYGYTF; CDR3nt: TGTGCCAGCAGCCCAATCGGCGGGGGCTATGGCTACACCTTC
d_gene: TRBD1; abundance: few; len: 13; j_gene: TRBJ1-1; v_gene: TRBV19; CDR3aa: CASNYRGNTEAFF; CDR3nt: TGTGCCAGTAATTACAGGGGGAACACTGAAGCTTTCTTT
d_gene: TRBD1; abundance: once; len: 18; j_gene: TRBJ1-6; v_gene: TRBV4-1; CDR3aa: CASSQDKRDHRGNSPLHF; CDR3nt: TGCGCCAGCAGCCAAGACAAGAGGGACCACAGGGGGAATTCACCCCTCCACTTT
d_gene: .; abundance: .; len: 15; j_gene: TRBJ2-1; v_gene: TRBV5-6; CDR3aa: CASSLKTGSYNEQFF; CDR3nt: TGTGCCAGCAGCTTGAAAACAGGGTCCTACAATGAGCAGTTCTTC
d_gene: TRBD2; abundance: .; len: 15; j_gene: TRBJ2-3; v_gene: TRBV11-1; CDR3aa: CASSSGTSGTDTQYF; CDR3nt: TGTGCCAGCAGCTCCGGGACTAGCGGCACAGATACGCAGTATTTT
d_gene: .; abundance: .; len: 13; j_gene: TRBJ1-5; v_gene: TRBV6-6; CDR3aa: CASSQGYYQPQHF; CDR3nt: TGTGCCAGCAGCCAGGGATACTATCAGCCCCAGCATTTT
d_gene: TRBD2; abundance: once; len: 19; j_gene: TRBJ2-7; v_gene: TRBV7-2; CDR3aa: CASSLHPGLAGGSSYEQYF; CDR3nt: TGTGCCAGCAGTCTTCATCCGGGACTAGCGGGGGGCAGCTCCTACGAGCAGTACTTC
d_gene: TRBD1; abundance: .; len: 16; j_gene: TRBJ2-2; v_gene: TRBV30; CDR3aa: CAWRAQGRGQHGELFF; CDR3nt: TGTGCCTGGAGGGCTCAGGGCAGGGGGCAGCACGGGGAGCTGTTTTTT
d_gene: .; abundance: .; len: 15; j_gene: TRBJ2-3; v_gene: TRBV28; CDR3aa: CASSTPGAALHTQYF; CDR3nt: TGTGCCAGCAGTACACCGGGAGCCGCACTGCATACGCAGTATTTT
d_gene: .; abundance: .; len: 15; j_gene: TRBJ2-5; v_gene: TRBV5-1; CDR3aa: CASSLGTGRGETQYF; CDR3nt: TGCGCCAGCAGCTTGGGAACAGGACGAGGAGAGACCCAGTACTTC
d_gene: .; abundance: few; len: 11; j_gene: TRBJ2-2; v_gene: TRBV7-9; CDR3aa: CAPGLAGELFF; CDR3nt: TGTGCCCCCGGGCTAGCGGGGGAGCTGTTTTTT
d_gene: TRBD1; abundance: .; len: 16; j_gene: TRBJ1-2; v_gene: TRBV29-1; CDR3aa: CSVTILAGQGARGYTF; CDR3nt: TGCAGCGTCACCATACTCGCGGGACAGGGGGCAAGGGGCTACACCTTC
d_gene: .; abundance: .; len: 14; j_gene: TRBJ1-4; v_gene: TRBV6-5; CDR3aa: CASQGREDGEKLFF; CDR3nt: TGTGCCAGCCAGGGGAGGGAAGATGGTGAAAAACTGTTTTTT
d_gene: .; abundance: once; len: 15; j_gene: TRBJ2-4; v_gene: TRBV2; CDR3aa: CASKSLAVGKNIQYF; CDR3nt: TGTGCCAGCAAGTCGCTAGCTGTTGGCAAAAACATTCAGTACTTC
d_gene: TRBD1; abundance: .; len: 14; j_gene: TRBJ1-4; v_gene: TRBV6-1; CDR3aa: CASRPGQYNEKLFF; CDR3nt: TGTGCCAGCAGGCCGGGACAGTATAATGAAAAACTGTTTTTT
d_gene: .; abundance: .; len: 14; j_gene: TRBJ1-2; v_gene: TRBV13; CDR3aa: CASSLGTATYGYTF; CDR3nt: TGTGCCAGCAGCTTAGGGACAGCAACCTATGGCTACACCTTC
d_gene: TRBD2; abundance: .; len: 15; j_gene: TRBJ2-3; v_gene: TRBV4-3; CDR3aa: CASSLIAGGRDTQYF; CDR3nt: TGCGCCAGCAGCCTGATAGCGGGGGGAAGGGATACGCAGTATTTT
d_gene: .; abundance: .; len: 13; j_gene: TRBJ2-1; v_gene: TRBV7-7; CDR3aa: CASSLNLANEQFF; CDR3nt: TGTGCTAGCAGCTTAAATCTAGCGAATGAGCAGTTCTTC
d_gene: TRBD2; abundance: .; len: 16; j_gene: TRBJ2-1; v_gene: TRBV13; CDR3aa: CASSPEGLAAYNEQFF; CDR3nt: TGTGCCAGCAGCCCAGAGGGGCTAGCGGCCTACAATGAGCAGTTCTTC